These 12 T cell receptor beta chains originate from one sample sequenced in a study of post-analysis software for immune sequencing data. General study findings and limits: TRBV5-6, TRBV5-1 and TRBV20-1 belonged to a set of roughly 5 TRBV segments that were more frequent in patients than controls.

cDNA libraries of TCR beta carried unique molecular identifiers. MiXCR was run by TCRdb on the PCR reads, yielding one entry per CDR3 protein. The sample lists hundreds of thousands of distinct CDR3 sequences, just under 30% occurring once. These TCRs are of unknown antigen specificity. Sequencing was done on a sample of blood. The origin of the receptors is a girl aged 10-17 years with multiple sclerosis.

The chain employs TRBV15 and TRBJ2-7, with 12 bases lining up with TRBD2. This CDR3 has 15 amino acids. J gave up 4 bases and V 5 bases, and 6 bases lay outside the gene matches. The germline V gene encodes CDR1 LNHNV and CDR2 YYDKDF (reference sequence). The CDR3 nucleotides are TGTGCCACCAGCCCCGCCGGGACTAGCGGGTACGAGCAGTACTTC. Translating it yields CATSPAGTSGYEQYF.

The sample holds a few counts of this clonotype. This chain links TRBV20-1 with TRBJ1-5; D perhaps matches TRBD1 (5 bases). The length of the CDR3 is 14 residues. Germline lookup yields CDR1 DFQATT and CDR2 SNEGSKA (reference sequence). Trimming pared 2 bases from V and 5 bases from J, leaving 13 bases between. The CDR3 is CSARTGQGDQPQHF. The CDR3 coding sequence is TGCAGTGCTAGAACCGGCCAGGGTGATCAGCCCCAGCATTTT.

J is TRBJ2-1 and V is TRBV6-1; TRBD1 agrees at 8 bases. With 6 bases clipped from V and 1 base from J, the junction kept 8 bases outside the gene matches. The length of the CDR3 is 16 residues. Germline lookup yields CDR1 MNHNS and CDR2 SASEGT. The CDR3 DNA is TGTGCCAGCAGAGGACAGGGCCCTTTTTCCTACAATGAGCAGTTCTTC. Protein product: CASRGQGPFSYNEQFF.

The genes are TRBV2 and TRBJ2-1, with 7 bases identical to TRBD1. Trimming cost V 7 bases and J 4 bases; bases outside gene matches: 4. The length of the CDR3 is 13 residues. Germline lookup yields CDR1 SNHLY and CDR2 FYNNEI. The CDR3 DNA is TGTGCCAGCACGGGACAGCTATACAATGAGCAGTTCTTC. Protein sequence: CASTGQLYNEQFF.

V usage is TRBV25-1 and J usage is TRBJ2-6; 9 positions agree with TRBD1. CDR1 and CDR2 (germline): MGHDK, SYGVNS. The ends lost 6 bases at V and 0 bases at J; junction bases unmatched: 3. The CDR3 spans 16 residues. Here the CDR3 reads CASSRDRVSGANVLTF. DNA for the CDR3: TGTGCCAGCAGCCGGGACAGGGTCTCTGGGGCCAACGTCCTGACTTTC.

A remark on this clonotype: An end of the junction differs from the germline gene, which may be a read error. The chain uses TRBV9 and TRBJ1-2; D ambiguous. Germline CDR1 is SGDLS and CDR2 is YYNGEE. The CDR3 runs to 9 residues. Here the CDR3 DNA reads TGTGCCAGCAGCGTTCCCTACATCTTC. Translating gives CASSVPYIF.

This clonotype was recorded many times. The germline gene is not matched at one end of the junction; a read error may be the cause. The chain combines TRBV5-1 with TRBJ2-1; D is perhaps TRBD2 (6 bases). Germline CDR1 is SGHRS and CDR2 is YFSETQ. This CDR3 region has 13 residues. In nucleotides, the CDR3 is TGTGCCAGCAGTTCGACGGGGGTCAATGAGCAGTTCTTC. It specifies CASSSTGVNEQFF.

This clonotype was counted a few times. The chain's CDR3 is CASRAGTGNQPQHF. CDR3 nucleotides: TGTGCCAGCAGAGCCGGGACAGGGAATCAGCCCCAGCATTTT. The chain uses TRBV7-2 and TRBJ1-5, with 9 bases matching TRBD1. The CDR3 contains 14 residues. V was pared by 6 bases and J by 4 bases, with 4 bases of the junction left unmatched. The germline V gene has CDR1 SGHTA and CDR2 FQGNSA.

This clonotype was found a few times. The chain combines TRBV4-3 with TRBJ2-3; D may be TRBD2 (5 bases). Germline V gene sequence: CDR1 LGHNA, CDR2 YSLEER. Deletions cut 0 bases from V and 6 bases from J, with 13 bases between. CDR3 length: 15 amino acids. The CDR3, as DNA: TGCGCCAGCAGCCAAGATCCCGAGGGCCCGGATACGCAGTATTTT. As protein: CASSQDPEGPDTQYF.

This clonotype occurred a few times. The chain recombines TRBV7-2 with TRBJ2-4; D possibly uses TRBD1 or TRBD2 (5 bases each). Trimming left V 1 base short and J 7 bases short, with 14 bases between. Germline CDR1 is SGHTA and CDR2 is FQGNSA. The CDR3 extends over 15 amino acids. The DNA for the CDR3 is TGTGCCAGCAGCTTAGTGGCGGCTTGGGGGAACATTCAGTACTTC. Translating gives CASSLVAAWGNIQYF.

The chain is built from TRBV29-1 and TRBJ1-2, with no clear D. The CDR3 is 10 amino acids. The V gene's germline CDR1 is SQVTM and CDR2 ANQGSEA. The CDR3: CGARENGYTF. As DNA, the CDR3 is TGCGGCGCGAGGGAAAATGGCTACACCTTC.

This clonotype has at least ten counts. The CDR3 sequence is CSALPGGGWSEQYF. In DNA form, the CDR3 reads TGCAGCGCTTTGCCCGGGGGGGGCTGGAGCGAGCAGTACTTC. This rearrangement joins TRBV29-1 to TRBJ2-7; 8 bases agree with TRBD2. V trimming: 7 bases; J trimming: 6 bases; junction bases outside the gene matches: 14. The length of the CDR3 is 14 residues. Germline V gene lookup returns CDR1 SQVTM and CDR2 ANQGSEA.